The text below deals with one T cell receptor beta chain. Its antigen remains unknown. The data were taken from a study of memory CD4+ T cells and cytomegalovirus serostatus. Study-wide background: Donors were healthy Belgian adults, 10 or so CMV seropositive and 20 to 30 seronegative.

TCRdb's table, derived via immunoSEQ multiplex PCR, lists solely in-frame clones and lacks some. This sample has 75,000 to 90,000 clones; 75% to 90% occur once, and the top ten carry around 0.73%. Study-wide points: Each of 65 to 70 CMV-associated TCRbeta sequences occurred in one to five individuals. Suggested: most of the CMV-linked TCR signature lies in CD4+ memory cells.

The sort gate was single viable CD3+CD4+CD8-CD45RO+ cells for memory CD4+ T cells. CD4+ T cells were isolated by positive magnetic selection. Trimming took 2 bases from V and 0 from J, leaving 8 bases between them. The germline V gene encodes CDR1 SGHRS and CDR2 YFSETQ. The CDR3 is made up of 15 amino acids. The sequenced material came from memory CD4+ T cells from blood. This TCR came from an adult in good health and CMV-seronegative. V is TRBV5-1 and J is TRBJ1-4; D is unclear. The CDR3 protein is CASSLTDATNEKLFF. CDR3 DNA: TGCGCCAGCAGCTTAACAGATGCAACTAATGAAAAACTGTTTTTT.